Given below is one T cell receptor beta chain in context. This clonotype was observed a single time. Its specific antigen is unknown. Per-base qualities were not stored, and no clone one base away is much larger. A single read is weak support. The sample comes from a study of Graves' ophthalmopathy and Graves' hyperthyroidism listed by TCRdb under 2018. For the wider study: Peripheral blood samples were taken at the time of initial diagnosis, before any treatment was given. To explore V-J signatures that distinguish ophthalmopathy from hyperthyroidism, a discovery set of about a hundred patients was enrolled, made up of under 50 with ophthalmopathy and 57 with stable hyperthyroidism. Once sampling was done, hyperthyroidism patients were given methimazole at a starting dose of 30 mg daily, while ophthalmopathy patients were given high-dose intravenous methylprednisolone. The study used signatures of the TCR beta repertoire to tell Graves' ophthalmopathy apart from Graves' hyperthyroidism and to predict which patients would progress to ophthalmopathy. In over 5 hyperthyroidism patients, the T-cell repertoires found in thyroid tissue were compared with those found in blood. For independent validation, a separate cohort was made up of 18 to 20 hyperthyroidism patients plus 17 patients who later progressed from hyperthyroidism to ophthalmopathy. For training and testing, the roughly 100 patients in the discovery cohort were randomly divided in a 7:3 ratio. In total, 135 blood samples were TCR-sequenced: 43 ophthalmopathy, around 75 hyperthyroidism and 17 hyperthyroidism-to-ophthalmopathy patients. Paper-wide results and their limitations: In validation, the model predicted ophthalmopathy progression with over 60% sensitivity and about 77% specificity; about a dozen predicted patients were CT-confirmed with GO in a median of 6.5 months. Most expanded thyroid clonotypes with a frequency above 0.001 also appeared in blood, which suggests that blood repertoires may reflect the immune response in the thyroid. In cross-validation, the 13-signature model distinguished ophthalmopathy from stable hyperthyroidism with approximately 85% sensitivity and roughly 81% specificity, and in the test set the corresponding values were roughly 80% and 75%. No statistical method was used to predetermine the sample size, and group allocation was not hidden from the investigators.

The CDR3 goes from the cysteine to the phenylalanine over 15 residues. Only CDR3 DNA is held: 45 bases, read in frame from base 1. The germline V gene supplies CDR1 SNHLY and CDR2 FYNNEI. Compared with germline, V lacks 3 bases and J lacks 5 bases; bases without a gene match: 7. Hyperthyroidism was defined as stable when no progression to ophthalmopathy occurred within 18 months of follow-up. Hyperthyroidism patients were newly diagnosed, were aged 18 to 65 years, and had a disease duration under 2 months. Patients with other autoimmune diseases, uncontrolled infections, pregnancy or lactation were excluded. Diagnosis relied on clinical symptoms, serum thyroxine, TRAb, thyroid ultrasound and orbital computed tomography. Using Ficoll-Paque density gradient centrifugation, PBMCs were isolated from less than 13 ml of fresh peripheral blood. Total RNA was extracted using Trizol reagent, and RNA quality was checked on an Agilent 2100 Bioanalyzer.

For repertoire sequencing, TCR beta CDR3 regions were amplified from RNA transcripts. The first round of RT-PCR was done with HTBI primers and the Qiagen OneStep RT-PCR kit, and was followed by a second round of multiplex PCR, then size selection and purification. The libraries underwent paired-end sequencing with 100 bp reads on an Illumina HiSeq2000. Concerning the study's data processing: Reads were processed with SOAPnuke, discarding reads with adapters, uncalled bases, mean Phred below 15, or no exact constant-primer or identifier match. COPE v1.2.5 was used to merge high-quality paired reads. Each unique nucleotide sequence was defined as a clonotype, and clonotypes were aligned to IMGT TRB V, D and J references with MiTCR v1.1. The analysis was limited to V-J combinations with a frequency above 0.0001, which together covered roughly 99% of the repertoires. For each V-J combination, a TCR clonal expansion and chaos score was defined as F50 clonal expansion divided by the chaos observed in the TCRdist matrix. Features were reduced by Welch's t-statistics and random forest to around 14 V-J combinations, which fed a naive Bayes classifier. Thyroid-blood repertoire similarity was quantified with the Morisita-Horn index. TCRdb reworked the public reads: Q25 trimming with fastp, MiXCR clone assembly, productive beta chains retained. Each entry is one CDR3 protein sequence, shown with its most common DNA and genes. TCRdb, rather than the study authors, made the V and J calls. For this sample there are roughly 380,000 distinct CDR3 sequences; 15% appear just once. The ten largest clones represent 7% of the sample.

This clonotype was sampled from a woman in her late teens or twenties with stable Graves' hyperthyroidism. Donor details come from another sample of the same person, matched by shared clones. The chain employs TRBV2 and TRBJ2-5; 9 bases in between match TRBD2. The sample consisted of peripheral blood. The DNA sequence is given as TGTGCCAGCAGTGATCAAGCGGGGGGCGGGGAGACCCAGTACTTC. It translates to CASSDQAGGGETQYF.